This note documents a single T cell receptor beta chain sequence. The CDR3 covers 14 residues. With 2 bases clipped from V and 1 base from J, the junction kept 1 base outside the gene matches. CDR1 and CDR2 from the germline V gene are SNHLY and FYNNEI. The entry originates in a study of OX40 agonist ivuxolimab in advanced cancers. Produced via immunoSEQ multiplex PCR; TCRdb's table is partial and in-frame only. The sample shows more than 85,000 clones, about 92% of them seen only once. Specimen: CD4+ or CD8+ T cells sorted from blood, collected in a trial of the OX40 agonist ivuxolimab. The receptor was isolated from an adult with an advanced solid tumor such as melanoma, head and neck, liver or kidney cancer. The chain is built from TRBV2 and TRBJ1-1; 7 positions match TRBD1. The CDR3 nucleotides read TGTGCCAGCAGTGAACAGGGGGGGAACACTGAAGCTTTCTTT. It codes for CASSEQGGNTEAFF.